The following is a TCR beta chain sequence with its context. The data originate from a study of control samples from healthy donors and cancer patients. Clones were sequenced by immunoSEQ multiplex PCR, and TCRdb holds only the in-frame ones, with some missing. The data contain more than 85,000 clones, 65% to 85% of them singletons. The TCR comes from a man in his sixties or seventies with lung cancer. The sample consisted of PBMCs.

CDR3 in DNA: TGCGCCAGCAGCTTGGTCCGGGCAGTTTCCCTCTACGAGCAGTACTTC. Translation: CASSLVRAVSLYEQYF. This chain uses TRBV5-1 with TRBJ2-7; D ambiguous. V lost 0 bases and J 3 bases, leaving 16 bases between the germline ends. CDR1 SGHRS and CDR2 YFSETQ come from the germline V gene. The CDR3 covers 16 residues.